The rows below give T cell receptor beta chains drawn from one sample of a study of T-cell reconstitution after alpha-beta-depleted transplantation in children. TCRdb re-derived calls from the PCR reads in MiXCR, one entry per CDR3 protein. The table includes 300,000 or so distinct CDR3 sequences, 9.9% detected once. Here the sequenced sample was PBMCs from the stem cell graft donor, taken from the stem cell graft. Receptor source: a human donor who donated a stem cell graft to a child with SCID. Each CDR3 is given with its conserved first and last residue. D genes are given only for firm matches. Clone size appears in some rows only: once, few, many, or a class for an expanded clone.

v_gene: TRBV5-1
d_gene: -
abundance: -
j_gene: TRBJ2-1
CDR3nt: TGCGCCAGCAGCTTGTCCGCGGGGTATGAGCAGTTCTTC
CDR3aa: CASSLSAGYEQFF

v_gene: TRBV7-9
d_gene: -
abundance: -
j_gene: TRBJ1-6
CDR3nt: TGTGCCAGCAGCTTGAGCGGAGGGCTCGATTCACCCCTCCACTTT
CDR3aa: CASSLSGGLDSPLHF

v_gene: TRBV9
d_gene: TRBD2
abundance: few
j_gene: TRBJ2-3
CDR3nt: TGTGCCAGCAGCGTAGGAGCGGGGGGGCTCACAGATACGCAGTATTTT
CDR3aa: CASSVGAGGLTDTQYF

v_gene: TRBV12-3/TRBV12-4
d_gene: -
abundance: -
j_gene: TRBJ1-5
CDR3nt: TGTGCCAGCAGCTATACAGGGAATCAGCCCCAGCATTTT
CDR3aa: CASSYTGNQPQHF

v_gene: TRBV5-1
d_gene: -
abundance: few
j_gene: TRBJ2-7
CDR3nt: TGCGCCAGCAGGGAAGGGACACGAATCTCCCACGAGCAGTACTTC
CDR3aa: CASREGTRISHEQYF

v_gene: TRBV3-1
d_gene: -
abundance: -
j_gene: TRBJ1-6
CDR3nt: TGTGCCAGCAGCCAAGTTGCCAGGTATAATTCACCCCTCCACTTT
CDR3aa: CASSQVARYNSPLHF

v_gene: TRBV7-9
d_gene: TRBD2
abundance: few
j_gene: TRBJ2-1
CDR3nt: TGTGCCAGCAGCGCCGGGACTAGCGGGGTCAATGAGCAGTTCTTC
CDR3aa: CASSAGTSGVNEQFF

v_gene: TRBV20-1
d_gene: -
abundance: -
j_gene: TRBJ2-1
CDR3nt: TGCAGTGCTAAGGACAGAGGTCTCTACAATGAGCAGTTCTTC
CDR3aa: CSAKDRGLYNEQFF

v_gene: TRBV12-3/TRBV12-4
d_gene: -
abundance: many
j_gene: TRBJ2-2
CDR3nt: TGTGCCAGCAGTTCGAACTTCGGGGAGCTGTTTTTT
CDR3aa: CASSSNFGELFF

v_gene: TRBV7-2
d_gene: -
abundance: few
j_gene: TRBJ2-3
CDR3nt: TGTGCCAGCAGCTTAGTCAAATCCAGCACAGATACGCAGTATTTT
CDR3aa: CASSLVKSSTDTQYF

v_gene: TRBV7-2
d_gene: -
abundance: -
j_gene: TRBJ2-2
CDR3nt: TGTGCCAGCAGCTCCATAGGGACCGCGAACACCGGGGAGCTGTTTTTT
CDR3aa: CASSSIGTANTGELFF

v_gene: TRBV15
d_gene: -
abundance: many
j_gene: TRBJ2-3
CDR3nt: TGTGCCACCAGCAGAGCGGGATCAGGGGTCACAGATACGCAGTATTTT
CDR3aa: CATSRAGSGVTDTQYF

v_gene: TRBV7-2
d_gene: TRBD2
abundance: many
j_gene: TRBJ2-3
CDR3nt: TGTGCCAGCACCCTGTGGGGGGGGACAGATACGCAGTATTTT
CDR3aa: CASTLWGGTDTQYF

v_gene: TRBV20-1
d_gene: TRBD1
abundance: many
j_gene: TRBJ2-1
CDR3nt: TGCAGTGCTACATACAGGGACAGGGGGACTTATGAGCAGTTCTTC
CDR3aa: CSATYRDRGTYEQFF

v_gene: TRBV5-1
d_gene: -
abundance: -
j_gene: TRBJ2-1
CDR3nt: TGCGCCAGCAGCTTGTCGAGCTCCTACAATGAGCAGTTCTTC
CDR3aa: CASSLSSSYNEQFF

v_gene: TRBV27
d_gene: -
abundance: few
j_gene: TRBJ2-1
CDR3nt: TGTGCCAGCAGTTTATCGGGGCAGGGTTCGGATGAGCAGTTCTTC
CDR3aa: CASSLSGQGSDEQFF

v_gene: TRBV7-9
d_gene: TRBD2
abundance: few
j_gene: TRBJ2-7
CDR3nt: TGTGCCAGCAGCTTAGGGACTAGAGACGAGCAGTACTTC
CDR3aa: CASSLGTRDEQYF

v_gene: TRBV12-5
d_gene: -
abundance: -
j_gene: TRBJ2-3
CDR3nt: TGTGCCTCCTGCCAGCAGGGGACATGGACACATACGCAGTATTTT
CDR3aa: CASCQQGTWTHTQYF

v_gene: TRBV5-1
d_gene: TRBD1
abundance: -
j_gene: TRBJ2-7
CDR3nt: TGCGCCAGCAGCCCGGGTCGGCCAGGACAGGCTGAATACGAGCAGTACTTC
CDR3aa: CASSPGRPGQAEYEQYF

v_gene: TRBV29-1
d_gene: -
abundance: few
j_gene: TRBJ2-7
CDR3nt: TGCAGCGTTGAGGTCGGCAGTTCCTACGAGCAGTACTTC
CDR3aa: CSVEVGSSYEQYF

v_gene: TRBV5-5
d_gene: TRBD1
abundance: many
j_gene: TRBJ2-3
CDR3nt: TGTGCCAGCAGCTTGCAGGGGGCCCGCACAGATACGCAGTATTTT
CDR3aa: CASSLQGARTDTQYF

v_gene: TRBV2
d_gene: -
abundance: many
j_gene: TRBJ1-2
CDR3nt: TGTGCCAGCAGTGAGAGATCCGACTATGGCTACACCTTC
CDR3aa: CASSERSDYGYTF

v_gene: TRBV6-5
d_gene: -
abundance: once
j_gene: TRBJ2-7
CDR3nt: TGTGCCAGCAGTTACCAGCCCGGCAACTACGAGCAGTACTTC
CDR3aa: CASSYQPGNYEQYF

v_gene: TRBV20-1
d_gene: -
abundance: few
j_gene: TRBJ1-6
CDR3nt: TGCAGTGCTAGCCCGAGGAATTCACCCCTCCACTTT
CDR3aa: CSASPRNSPLHF

v_gene: TRBV12-3/TRBV12-4
d_gene: TRBD1
abundance: -
j_gene: TRBJ2-2
CDR3nt: TGTGCCAGCAGTCCCGACAGGGTTGGAACCGGGGAGCTGTTTTTT
CDR3aa: CASSPDRVGTGELFF

v_gene: TRBV5-8
d_gene: TRBD1
abundance: few
j_gene: TRBJ1-5
CDR3nt: TGTGCCAGCAGCGACACGGACAGGGCATATCAGCCCCAGCATTTT
CDR3aa: CASSDTDRAYQPQHF